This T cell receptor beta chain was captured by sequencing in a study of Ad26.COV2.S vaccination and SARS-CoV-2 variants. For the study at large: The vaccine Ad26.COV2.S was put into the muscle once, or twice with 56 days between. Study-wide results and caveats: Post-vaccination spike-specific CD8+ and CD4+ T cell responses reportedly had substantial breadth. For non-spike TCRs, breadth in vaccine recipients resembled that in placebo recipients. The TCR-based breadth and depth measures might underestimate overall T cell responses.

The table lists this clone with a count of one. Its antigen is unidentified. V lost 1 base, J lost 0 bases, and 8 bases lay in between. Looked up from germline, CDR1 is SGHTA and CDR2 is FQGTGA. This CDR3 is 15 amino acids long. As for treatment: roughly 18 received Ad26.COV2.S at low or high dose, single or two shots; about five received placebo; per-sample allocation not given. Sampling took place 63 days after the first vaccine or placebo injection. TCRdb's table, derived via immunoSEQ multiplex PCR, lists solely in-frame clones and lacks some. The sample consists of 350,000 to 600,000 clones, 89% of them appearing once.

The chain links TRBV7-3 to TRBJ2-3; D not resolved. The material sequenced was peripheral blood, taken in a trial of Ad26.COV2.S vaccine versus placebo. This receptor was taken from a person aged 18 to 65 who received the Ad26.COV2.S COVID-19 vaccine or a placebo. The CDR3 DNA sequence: TGTGCCAGCAGCTTAATTCCAGCTAGCACAGATACGCAGTATTTT. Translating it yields CASSLIPASTDTQYF. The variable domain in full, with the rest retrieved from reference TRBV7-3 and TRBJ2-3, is GAGVSQTPSNKVTEKGKYVELRCDPISGHTALYWYRQSLGQGPEFLIYFQGTGAADDSGLPNDRFFAVRPEGSVSTLKIQRTERGDSAVYLCASSLIPASTDTQYFGPGTRLTVL.